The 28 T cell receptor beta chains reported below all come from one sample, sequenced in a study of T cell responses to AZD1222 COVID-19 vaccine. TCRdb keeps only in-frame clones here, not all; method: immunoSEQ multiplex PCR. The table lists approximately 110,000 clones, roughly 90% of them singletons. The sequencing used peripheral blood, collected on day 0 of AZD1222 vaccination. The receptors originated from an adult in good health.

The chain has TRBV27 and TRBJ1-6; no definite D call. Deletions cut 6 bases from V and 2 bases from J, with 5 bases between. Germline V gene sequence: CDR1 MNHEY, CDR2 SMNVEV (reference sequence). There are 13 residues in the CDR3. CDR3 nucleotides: TGTGCCAGCAGGAGTCCCTATAATTCACCCCTCCACTTT. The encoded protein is CASRSPYNSPLHF.

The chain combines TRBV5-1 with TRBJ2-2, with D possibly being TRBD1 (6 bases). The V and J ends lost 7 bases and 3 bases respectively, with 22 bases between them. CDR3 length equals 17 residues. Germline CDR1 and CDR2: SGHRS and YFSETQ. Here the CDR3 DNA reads TGCGCCAGCTGCCCTTGGTGGGCAGGGGTTGACACCGGGGAGCTGTTTTTT. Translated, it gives CASCPWWAGVDTGELFF. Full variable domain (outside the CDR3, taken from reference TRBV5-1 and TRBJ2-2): KAGVTQTPRYLIKTRGQQVTLSCSPISGHRSVSWYQQTPGQGLQFLFEYFSETQRNKGNFPGRFSGRQFSNSRSEMNVSTLELGDSALYLCASCPWWAGVDTGELFFGEGSRLTVL.

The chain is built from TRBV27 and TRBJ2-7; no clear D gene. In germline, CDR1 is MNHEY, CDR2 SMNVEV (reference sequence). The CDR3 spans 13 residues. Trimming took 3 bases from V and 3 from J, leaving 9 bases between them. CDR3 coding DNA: TGTGCCAGCAGTTTTAGCAGGTTCTACGAGCAGTACTTC. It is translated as CASSFSRFYEQYF.

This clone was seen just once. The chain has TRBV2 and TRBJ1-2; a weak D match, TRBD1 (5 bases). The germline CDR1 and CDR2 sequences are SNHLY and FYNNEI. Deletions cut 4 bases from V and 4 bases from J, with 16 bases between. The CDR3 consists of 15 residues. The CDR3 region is CASSVLRDRPYGYTF. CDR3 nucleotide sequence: TGTGCCAGCAGTGTCCTAAGAGACAGACCCTATGGCTACACCTTC.

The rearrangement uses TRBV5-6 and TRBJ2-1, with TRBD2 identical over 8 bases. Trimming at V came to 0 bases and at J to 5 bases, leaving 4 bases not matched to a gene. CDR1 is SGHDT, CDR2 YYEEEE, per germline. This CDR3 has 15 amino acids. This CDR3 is CASSLVLAADNEQFF. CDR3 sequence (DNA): TGTGCCAGCAGCTTGGTACTAGCGGCCGACAATGAGCAGTTCTTC.

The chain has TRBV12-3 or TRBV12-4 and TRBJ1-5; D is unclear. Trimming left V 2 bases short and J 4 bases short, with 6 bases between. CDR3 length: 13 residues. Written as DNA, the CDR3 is TGTGCCAGCAGTTTATGGGGAAATCAGCCCCAGCATTTT. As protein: CASSLWGNQPQHF.

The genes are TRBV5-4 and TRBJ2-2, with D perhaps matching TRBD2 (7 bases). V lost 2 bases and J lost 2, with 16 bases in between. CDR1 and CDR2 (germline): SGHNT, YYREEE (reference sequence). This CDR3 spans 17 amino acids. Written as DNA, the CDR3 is TGTGCCAGCAGCTTCGGGGGGCGAGTCCTAAACACCGGGGAGCTGTTTTTT. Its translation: CASSFGGRVLNTGELFF.

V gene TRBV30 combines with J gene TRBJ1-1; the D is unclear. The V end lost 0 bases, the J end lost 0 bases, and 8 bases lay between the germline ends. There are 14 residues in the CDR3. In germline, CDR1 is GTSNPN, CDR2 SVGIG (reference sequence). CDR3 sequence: CAWSVNGVNTEAFF. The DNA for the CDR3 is TGTGCCTGGAGTGTAAACGGAGTGAACACTGAAGCTTTCTTT.

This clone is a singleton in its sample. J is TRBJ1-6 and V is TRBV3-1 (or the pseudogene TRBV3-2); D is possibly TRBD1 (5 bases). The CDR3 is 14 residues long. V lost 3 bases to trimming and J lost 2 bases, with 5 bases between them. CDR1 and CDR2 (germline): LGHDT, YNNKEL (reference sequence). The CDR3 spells CASSQTAYNSPLHF. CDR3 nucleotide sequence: TGTGCCAGCAGCCAGACAGCCTATAATTCACCCCTCCACTTT.

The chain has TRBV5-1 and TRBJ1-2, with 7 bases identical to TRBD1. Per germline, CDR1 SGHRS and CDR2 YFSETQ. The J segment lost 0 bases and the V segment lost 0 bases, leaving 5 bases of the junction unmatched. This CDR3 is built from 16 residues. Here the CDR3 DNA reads TGCGCCAGCAGCTTGGACCCGGGACAGACTAACTATGGCTACACCTTC. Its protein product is CASSLDPGQTNYGYTF. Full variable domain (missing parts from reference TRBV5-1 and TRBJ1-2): KAGVTQTPRYLIKTRGQQVTLSCSPISGHRSVSWYQQTPGQGLQFLFEYFSETQRNKGNFPGRFSGRQFSNSRSEMNVSTLELGDSALYLCASSLDPGQTNYGYTFGSGTRLTVV.

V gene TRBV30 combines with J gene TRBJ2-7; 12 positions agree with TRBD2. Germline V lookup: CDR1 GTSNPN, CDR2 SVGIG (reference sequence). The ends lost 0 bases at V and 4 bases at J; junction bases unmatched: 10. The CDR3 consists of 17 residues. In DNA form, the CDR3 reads TGTGCCTGGAGTGTAGCACAACTAGCGGGAGGCGGATACGAGCAGTACTTC. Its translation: CAWSVAQLAGGGYEQYF.

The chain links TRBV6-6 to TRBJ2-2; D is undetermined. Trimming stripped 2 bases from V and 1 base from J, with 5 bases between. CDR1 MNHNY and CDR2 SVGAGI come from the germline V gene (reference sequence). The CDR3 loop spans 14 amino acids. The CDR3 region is CASSYPENTGELFF. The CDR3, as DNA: TGTGCCAGCAGTTACCCGGAGAACACCGGGGAGCTGTTTTTT.

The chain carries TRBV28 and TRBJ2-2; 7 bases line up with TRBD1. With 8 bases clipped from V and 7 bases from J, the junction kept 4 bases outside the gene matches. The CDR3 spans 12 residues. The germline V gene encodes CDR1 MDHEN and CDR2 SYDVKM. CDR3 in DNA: TGTGCCAGCCCCAACAGGGGCGGGGAGCTGTTTTTT. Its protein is CASPNRGGELFF.

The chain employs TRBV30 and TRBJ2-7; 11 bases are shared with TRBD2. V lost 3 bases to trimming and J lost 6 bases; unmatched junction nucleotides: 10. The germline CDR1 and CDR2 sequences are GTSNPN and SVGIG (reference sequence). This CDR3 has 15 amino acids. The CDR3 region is CAWSPLLAGVSEQYF. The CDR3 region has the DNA TGTGCCTGGAGCCCCTTACTAGCGGGAGTAAGCGAGCAGTACTTC.

The CDR3 loop reads CASSLARRSGANVLTF. The CDR3 region has the DNA TGTGCCAGCAGTTTAGCCCGCCGCTCTGGGGCCAACGTCCTGACTTTC. The gene calls are TRBV28 and TRBJ2-6, with D uncertain. The CDR3 is made up of 16 amino acids. Per germline, CDR1 MDHEN and CDR2 SYDVKM. V lost 2 bases to trimming and J lost 0 bases, with 8 bases between them.

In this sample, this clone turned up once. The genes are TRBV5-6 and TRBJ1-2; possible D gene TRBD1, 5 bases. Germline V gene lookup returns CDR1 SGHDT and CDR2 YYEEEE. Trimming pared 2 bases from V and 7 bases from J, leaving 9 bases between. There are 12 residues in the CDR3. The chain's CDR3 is CASSFQRGGYTF. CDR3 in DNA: TGTGCCAGCAGCTTTCAGAGGGGTGGCTACACCTTC.

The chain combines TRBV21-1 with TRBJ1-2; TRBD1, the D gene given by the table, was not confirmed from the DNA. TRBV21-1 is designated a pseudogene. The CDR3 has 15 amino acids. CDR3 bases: TGTGCCAGCAGCAACCGGGACAGGGGACACTATGGCTACACCTTC. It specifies CASSNRDRGHYGYTF.

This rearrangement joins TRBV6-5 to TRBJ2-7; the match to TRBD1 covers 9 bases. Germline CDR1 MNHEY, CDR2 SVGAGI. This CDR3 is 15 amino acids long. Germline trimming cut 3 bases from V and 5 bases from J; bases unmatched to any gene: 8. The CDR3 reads CASSYAGTGRDEQYF. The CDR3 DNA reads TGTGCCAGCAGTTATGCTGGGACAGGGCGGGACGAGCAGTACTTC.

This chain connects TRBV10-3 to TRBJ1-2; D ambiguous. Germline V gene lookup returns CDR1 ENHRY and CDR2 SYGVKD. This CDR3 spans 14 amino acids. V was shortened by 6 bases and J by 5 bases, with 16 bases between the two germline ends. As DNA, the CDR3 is TGTGCCATCAGGGGAGATCGGGCTCGGTATGGCTACACCTTC. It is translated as CAIRGDRARYGYTF.

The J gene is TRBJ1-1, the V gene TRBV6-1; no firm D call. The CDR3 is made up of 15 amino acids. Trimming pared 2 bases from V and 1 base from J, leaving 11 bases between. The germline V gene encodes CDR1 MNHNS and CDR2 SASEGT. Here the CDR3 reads CASSESRWGNTEAFF. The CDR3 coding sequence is TGTGCCAGCAGTGAATCTCGATGGGGGAACACTGAAGCTTTCTTT.

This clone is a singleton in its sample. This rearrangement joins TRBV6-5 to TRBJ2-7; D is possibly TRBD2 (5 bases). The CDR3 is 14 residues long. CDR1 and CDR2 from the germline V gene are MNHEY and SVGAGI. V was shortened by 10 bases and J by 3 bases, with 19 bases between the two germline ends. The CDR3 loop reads CATTVGGRGYEQYF. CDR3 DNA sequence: TGTGCCACTACGGTCGGAGGACGGGGCTACGAGCAGTACTTC.

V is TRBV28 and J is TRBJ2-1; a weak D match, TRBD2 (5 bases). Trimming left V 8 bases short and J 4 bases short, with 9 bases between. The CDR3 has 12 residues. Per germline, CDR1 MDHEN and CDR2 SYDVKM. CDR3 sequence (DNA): TGTGCCAGCCTAGCCGGGTACAATGAGCAGTTCTTC. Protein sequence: CASLAGYNEQFF.

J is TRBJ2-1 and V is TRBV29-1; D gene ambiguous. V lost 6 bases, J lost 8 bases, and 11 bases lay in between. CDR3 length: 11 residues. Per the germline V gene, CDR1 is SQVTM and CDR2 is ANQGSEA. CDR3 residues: CSVLYFDEQFF. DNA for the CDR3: TGCAGCGTACTCTACTTCGATGAGCAGTTCTTC.

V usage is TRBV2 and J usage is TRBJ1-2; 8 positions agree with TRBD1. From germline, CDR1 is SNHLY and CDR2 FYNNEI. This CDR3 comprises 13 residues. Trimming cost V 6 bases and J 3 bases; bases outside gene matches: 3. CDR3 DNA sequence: TGTGCCAGCAGATACAGGGGGGACTATGGCTACACCTTC. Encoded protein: CASRYRGDYGYTF. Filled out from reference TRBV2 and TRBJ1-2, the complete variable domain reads EPEVTQTPSHQVTQMGQEVILRCVPISNHLYFYWYRQILGQKVEFLVSFYNNEISEKSEIFDDQFSVERPDGSNFTLKIRSTKLEDSAMYFCASRYRGDYGYTFGSGTRLTVV.

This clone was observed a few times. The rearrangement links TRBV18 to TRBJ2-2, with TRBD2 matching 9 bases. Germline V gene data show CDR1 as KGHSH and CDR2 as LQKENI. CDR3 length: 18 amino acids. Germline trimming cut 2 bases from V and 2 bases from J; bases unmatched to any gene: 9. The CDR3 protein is CASSPRLAGRRNTGELFF. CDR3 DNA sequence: TGTGCCAGCTCACCAAGGCTAGCGGGACGGAGAAACACCGGGGAGCTGTTTTTT.

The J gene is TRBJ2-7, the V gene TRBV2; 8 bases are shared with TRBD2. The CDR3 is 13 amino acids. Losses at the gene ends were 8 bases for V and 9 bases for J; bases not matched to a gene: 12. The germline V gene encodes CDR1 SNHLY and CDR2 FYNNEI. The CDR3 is CASREGPVAGQYF. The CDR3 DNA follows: TGTGCCAGCCGGGAGGGACCCGTCGCTGGGCAGTACTTC. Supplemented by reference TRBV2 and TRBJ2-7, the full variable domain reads EPEVTQTPSHQVTQMGQEVILRCVPISNHLYFYWYRQILGQKVEFLVSFYNNEISEKSEIFDDQFSVERPDGSNFTLKIRSTKLEDSAMYFCASREGPVAGQYFGPGTRLTVT.

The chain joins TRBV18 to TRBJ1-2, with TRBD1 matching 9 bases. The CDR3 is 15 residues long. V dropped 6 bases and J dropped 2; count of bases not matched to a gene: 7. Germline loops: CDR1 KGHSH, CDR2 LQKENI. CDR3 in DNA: TGTGCCAGCTCGCCGAGGGACAGGGAGAACTATGGCTACACCTTC. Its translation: CASSPRDRENYGYTF.

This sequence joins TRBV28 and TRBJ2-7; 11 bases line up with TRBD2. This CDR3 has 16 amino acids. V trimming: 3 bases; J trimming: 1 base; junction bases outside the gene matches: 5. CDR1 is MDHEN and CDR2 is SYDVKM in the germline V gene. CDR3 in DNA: TGTGCCAGCAGTTTCCCGACTAGCGGGGTATCCTACGAGCAGTACTTC. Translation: CASSFPTSGVSYEQYF.